These 32 T cell receptor beta chains originate from one sample sequenced in a study of tumor and adjacent non-tumor tissue in lung cancer. No cell sorting was done before RNA was extracted from the tissue. TCRbeta libraries were built with three rounds of nested PCR, modified from ARM-PCR. TCRdb ran MiXCR on the multiplex PCR reads and lists one entry per CDR3 protein. The table records roughly 220,000 distinct CDR3 sequences, 60% to 85% of them present only once. Sequencing was done on a sample of lung tumor tissue. The receptor set was obtained from a man aged 55 to 69 with non-small cell lung cancer.

As to this clonotype: The CDR3 does not end in the conserved phenylalanine or tryptophan, so this is likely a read error. This chain links TRBV7-8 with TRBJ2-7; 8 bases are shared with TRBD2. The CDR3 has 14 residues. Per germline, CDR1 SGHVS and CDR2 FQNEAQ. Trimming cost V 1 base and J 5 bases; bases outside gene matches: 4. CDR3 bases: TGTGCCAGCAGCTTAGTAGCGGGAATCAACGAGCAGTACTCC. Its protein product is CASSLVAGINEQYS.

This chain links TRBV11-2 with TRBJ1-2; perhaps TRBD1 as D (6 bases). Deletions cut 4 bases from V and 9 bases from J, with 21 bases between. CDR1 is SGHAT, CDR2 FQNNGV, per germline. The CDR3 totals 15 residues. In nucleotides, the CDR3 is TGTGCCAGCAGCTACCTTGGGGGCGGAGCCTTCAGCTACACCTTC. Its translation is CASSYLGGGAFSYTF.

Concerning this clonotype itself: At one of its ends the junction is not consistent with the germline gene, which may arise from a read error. V gene TRBV5-5 combines with J gene TRBJ2-5; tentatively, D is TRBD1 (5 bases). Looked up from germline, CDR1 is SGHKS and CDR2 is YYEKEE (reference sequence). The CDR3 loop spans 14 amino acids. The CDR3 here is CASSFPGNQESQYF. DNA of the CDR3: TGTGCCAGCAGCTTTCCAGGGAACCAAGAGAGCCAGTACTTC. The variable domain in full, with the rest retrieved from reference TRBV5-5 and TRBJ2-5, is DAGVTQSPTHLIKTRGQQVTLRCSPISGHKSVSWYQQVLGQGPQFIFQYYEKEERGRGNFPDRFSARQFPNYSSELNVNALLLGDSALYLCASSFPGNQESQYFGPGTRLLVL.

With regard to this clonotype: At one end, the junction sequence differs from germline, possibly due to a read error. The chain has TRBV11-2 and TRBJ2-1, with D perhaps assigned TRBD1 or TRBD2 (6 bases each). The CDR3 sequence is 15 residues long. Germline V gene sequence: CDR1 SGHAT, CDR2 FQNNGV. In DNA form, the CDR3 reads TGTGCAAGCAGTCATAATGATGAGGGGGGTTATGAACAGTTCTTT. Encoded protein: CASSHNDEGGYEQFF.

This clonotype came up once. The genes are TRBV10-1 and TRBJ2-3; 16 positions agree with TRBD2. The CDR3 runs 17 residues. Trimming removed 11 bases from V and 2 bases from J; junction bases left unmatched: 10. Germline V gives CDR1 WNHNN, CDR2 SYGVQD (reference sequence). The CDR3 region is CADPPGLAGGFTDTQYF. The DNA of the CDR3 is TGCGCCGATCCACCGGGACTAGCGGGGGGGTTCACAGATACGCAGTATTTT.

The sample holds many counts of this clonotype. V and J are TRBV5-6 and TRBJ1-1; the D gene is possibly TRBD1 (6 bases). The CDR3 extends over 14 amino acids. V was trimmed by 4 bases and J by 0 bases, leaving 10 bases between them. Germline loops: CDR1 SGHDT, CDR2 YYEEEE. This chain's CDR3 is CASSRGQLNTEAFF. The CDR3 DNA is TGTGCCAGCAGCCGTGGACAGTTGAACACTGAAGCTTTCTTT.

This clonotype was counted ten times or more. The V and J genes are TRBV4-2 and TRBJ1-4, with D unclear. The CDR3 contains 14 residues. Germline CDR1 and CDR2: LGHNA and YNFKEQ. V was clipped by 4 bases and J by 0 bases, with 6 bases between them. The CDR3 nucleotides are TGTGCCAGCAGCCCAAGGACAACTAATGAAAAACTGTTTTTT. Its protein is CASSPRTTNEKLFF.

Note on this clonotype: The germline gene is not matched at one end of the junction; a read error may be the cause. V is TRBV24-1 and J is TRBJ1-5; 9 bases match TRBD1. The germline V gene has CDR1 KGHDR and CDR2 SFDVKD. This CDR3 has 17 amino acids. Here the CDR3 DNA reads TGTGCCACCAGTGATTTTCACAGGGGGCATAGCAATCAACCCCAGCATTTT. Its translation is CATSDFHRGHSNQPQHF.

The rearrangement joins TRBV7-8 to TRBJ2-7; D is possibly TRBD1 or TRBD2 (5 bases each). The CDR3 covers 15 residues. With 5 bases removed from V and 1 base from J, the gap between germline ends came to 15 bases. Germline V lookup: CDR1 SGHVS, CDR2 FQNEAQ. This chain's CDR3 is CASSRSMGESYEQYF. The CDR3 DNA sequence: TGTGCCAGCAGCAGATCTATGGGGGAGTCCTACGAGCAGTACTTC.

Comment on this clonotype: Its ends do not fully match the called genes, so a read error is possible. The V call is TRBV20-1, the J call TRBJ2-1, with 9 nucleotides matching TRBD2. This CDR3 has 15 amino acids. Germline CDR1 and CDR2: DFQATT and SNEGSKA (reference sequence). The CDR3 nucleotides are TGCAGTGCTAGTTATCGCGGGGGGGCCTCCAATGAGCAGTTCTTT. Translation gives CSASYRGGASNEQFF.

With regard to this clonotype: Mismatch with germline at one junction end may stem from a read error. The chain has TRBV6-1 and TRBJ2-3; TRBD1 agrees at 7 bases. The germline CDR1 and CDR2 sequences are MNHNS and SASEGT. This CDR3 spans 15 amino acids. The CDR3 is CASSLEQGITDTHYF. CDR3 sequence (DNA): TGTGCCAGCAGCCTGGAACAGGGGATCACAGATACGCATTATTTT.

The chain recombines TRBV4-2 with TRBJ2-7, with a possible D match to TRBD2 (5 bases). The V gene's germline CDR1 is LGHNA and CDR2 YNFKEQ. The V end was cut by 0 bases, the J end by 5 bases, with 20 bases between. The CDR3 is 17 residues long. The CDR3 DNA reads TGTGCCAGCAGCCAAGACTCTACGAGGCTAACGGGGAACGAGCAGTACTTC. Its protein product is CASSQDSTRLTGNEQYF.

About this clonotype itself: This is likely a read error, given that the CDR3 carries no conserved phenylalanine or tryptophan at its end. Because the CDR3's place on the DNA is in doubt, the DNA is left out and the CDR3 is given as listed by TCRdb. J is TRBJ2-7 and V is TRBV4-1. Germline assignment: CDR1 MGHRA and CDR2 YSYEKL. The CDR3 is 16 residues long, ends included. The chain's CDR3 is CASSQDFDLGTYEKYI.

Concerning this clonotype: Since a much larger clone is just one base distant, this may be a read error. The chain uses TRBV10-2 and TRBJ2-4; D uncertain. Germline V gene sequence: CDR1 WSHSY, CDR2 SAAADI. The CDR3 contains 16 residues. With 5 bases removed from V and 0 bases from J, the gap between germline ends came to 14 bases. CDR3 DNA: TGCGCCAGCAGTCGCGGACGGGCCGTAGCCAAAAACATTCAGTACTTC. Translating it yields CASSRGRAVAKNIQYF.

Points on this clonotype: Since a much larger clone is just one base distant, this may be a read error. The rearrangement uses TRBV5-1 and TRBJ1-2; D possibly corresponds to TRBD1 (5 bases). Germline V gene data show CDR1 as SGHRS and CDR2 as YFSETQ. This CDR3 contains 16 residues. The CDR3 nucleotides are TGCGCCGGCAGCCCCACCCGCGGGGCCCTAGTCGATGGCTACACCTTC. It specifies CAGSPTRGALVDGYTF. Full variable domain (missing parts from reference TRBV5-1 and TRBJ1-2): KAGVTQTPRYLIKTRGQQVTLSCSPISGHRSVSWYQQTPGQGLQFLFEYFSETQRNKGNFPGRFSGRQFSNSRSEMNVSTLELGDSALYLCAGSPTRGALVDGYTFGSGTRLTVV.

For this clonotype: Germline is not matched at one junction end, which may reflect a read error. The rearrangement uses TRBV7-9 and TRBJ2-7; no firm D call. This CDR3 has 13 residues. Germline-derived CDR1 and CDR2 are SEHNR and FQNEAQ (reference sequence). DNA of the CDR3: TGTACCAGCAGCCCCATTACTACCTACGAGCAGTACTTC. This codes for CTSSPITTYEQYF.

This clonotype was found many times. The V gene is TRBV5-1, the J gene TRBJ2-5; D remains ambiguous. V lost 4 bases, J lost 2 bases, and 3 bases lay in between. This CDR3 has 11 amino acids. Per the germline V gene, CDR1 is SGHRS and CDR2 is YFSETQ. This CDR3 is CASSQQETQYF. In nucleotides, the CDR3 is TGCGCCAGCAGCCAACAAGAGACCCAGTACTTC.

A word on this clonotype: The CDR3 end shows no conserved phenylalanine or tryptophan, and so a read error is likely. The V call is TRBV12-3 or TRBV12-4, the J call TRBJ1-3, with D uncertain. The CDR3 loop spans 11 amino acids. V lost 2 bases and J lost 7, with 3 bases in between. The CDR3 spells CASSLSNTIYS. In DNA, the CDR3 is TGTGCCAGCAGTTTATCGAACACCATATATTCT.

About this clonotype: A much larger clone differs by one base, so this may be a read error. The rearrangement uses TRBV6-2 or TRBV6-3 and TRBJ2-5; D unclear. V gave up 0 bases and J gave up 7 bases, with 12 bases separating them. CDR1 MNHEY and CDR2 SVGEGT come from the germline V gene. The CDR3 sequence is 14 residues long. CDR3 amino acids: CASSYSLDGMTQYF. Written as DNA, the CDR3 is TGTGCCAGCAGTTACTCGCTTGACGGAATGACCCAGTACTTC.

On this clonotype itself: Relative to the germline gene, one junction end is altered; a read error may explain this. The V call is TRBV12-3 or TRBV12-4, the J call TRBJ2-7, with D possibly TRBD1 on 5 matching bases. The CDR3 contains 16 residues. The CDR3 DNA is TGTGCCAGCAGTTTAGGCCTCTCGACAGTCCCATACGATCAGTACTTC. This gives the protein CASSLGLSTVPYDQYF.

The J gene is TRBJ2-3, the V gene TRBV20-1; 8 bases fit TRBD2. Germline-derived CDR1 and CDR2 are DFQATT and SNEGSKA (reference sequence). With V trimmed by 1 base and J by 4 bases, 10 bases remained unmatched. The CDR3 is 16 amino acids. CDR3 nucleotide sequence: TGCAGTGCTAGAGCGGGCCGGGAGGGCCAGGCAGATACGCAGTATTTT. Translating gives CSARAGREGQADTQYF.

A remark on this clonotype: One junction end disagrees with the germline gene, perhaps due to a read error. The chain recombines TRBV4-1 with TRBJ1-3; D is unresolved. Germline lookup yields CDR1 MGHRA and CDR2 YSYEKL. The CDR3 consists of 18 residues. The CDR3 nucleotides are TGCACCAGCAGCCAAGATGTGGGAAGGTCGAGGGTTTCGTACACCATATATTTT. Its protein product is CTSSQDVGRSRVSYTIYF.

Regarding this clonotype: This may be a read error, as it is one base from a much larger clone. The rearrangement joins TRBV4-2 to TRBJ2-3, with D tentatively TRBD1 (5 bases). Between the trimmed V and J ends, which lost 7 bases and 2 bases, there was a span of 13 bases. Germline values: CDR1 LGHNA, CDR2 YNFKEQ. The length of the CDR3 is 14 residues. The CDR3 DNA is TGTGCCAGCACTCCGAGACAGAACACAGATACGCAGTATTTT. It is translated as CASTPRQNTDTQYF.

On this clonotype itself: The final CDR3 position lacks the conserved phenylalanine or tryptophan, pointing to a likely read error. The rearrangement uses TRBV14 and TRBJ1-4; 7 nucleotides line up with TRBD1. Germline V gives CDR1 SGHDN, CDR2 FVKESK. After removal of 2 bases from V and 8 bases from J, the junction contained 11 bases not matched to a gene. The CDR3 runs to 16 residues. CDR3 sequence (DNA): TGTGCCAGCAGCCAATTCCGGAACAGGGGAGGCGAAAAACTGTTTTTA. Its protein is CASSQFRNRGGEKLFL.

The sample holds many counts of this clonotype. The CDR3 spells CSARPRVGSSGNTIYF. The CDR3 DNA follows: TGCAGTGCTAGACCCAGGGTGGGCAGCTCTGGAAACACCATATATTTT. The chain employs TRBV20-1 and TRBJ1-3; D might be TRBD1 (5 bases). Germline CDR1 DFQATT, CDR2 SNEGSKA (reference sequence). V gave up 2 bases and J gave up 0 bases, with 14 bases separating them. CDR3 length: 16 residues.

This clonotype appeared a single time. The chain couples TRBV6-5 to TRBJ2-1, with D perhaps TRBD1 or TRBD2 (5 bases each). Trimming shortened V by 5 bases and J by 3 bases, and 14 bases separated the two germline ends. Germline CDR1 and CDR2: MNHEY and SVGAGI. This CDR3 is 15 amino acids long. CDR3 DNA: TGTGCCAGCAGTCTCATGGGGGTGAACTACAATGAGCAGTTCTTC. Protein sequence: CASSLMGVNYNEQFF.

This clonotype was counted only a few times. V and J are TRBV9 and TRBJ1-6; 9 bases fit TRBD1. The CDR3 length is 17 residues. Trimming at V came to 2 bases and at J to 10 bases, leaving 13 bases not matched to a gene. The germline gives CDR1 SGDLS, CDR2 YYNGEE. The CDR3 sequence is CASSVRDREITGSPLHF. Written as DNA, the CDR3 is TGTGCCAGCAGCGTTCGGGACAGGGAGATAACGGGATCACCCCTCCACTTT.

CDR3 sequence: CSAYRPGSSGRAASGELFF. CDR3 bases: TGCAGTGCTTATCGCCCCGGGTCTAGCGGGAGGGCCGCGTCCGGGGAGCTGTTTTTT. This chain joins TRBV20-1 and TRBJ2-2; TRBD2 matches at 12 bases. The CDR3 spans 19 residues. Per germline, CDR1 DFQATT and CDR2 SNEGSKA (reference sequence). J gave up 6 bases and V 5 bases, and 19 bases lay outside the gene matches.

This rearrangement joins TRBV28 to TRBJ2-3; 10 bases are a match to TRBD2. V shed 9 bases, J shed 2 bases, and the junction held 5 bases outside the gene matches. The CDR3 is made up of 14 amino acids. Looked up from germline, CDR1 is MDHEN and CDR2 is SYDVKM. CDR3 in amino acids: CASLTSGATDTQYF. The CDR3 nucleotides are TGTGCCAGTCTTACTAGCGGGGCCACAGATACGCAGTATTTT.

J is TRBJ1-3 and V is TRBV15; D call uncertain. The CDR3 extends over 15 amino acids. Per germline, CDR1 LNHNV and CDR2 YYDKDF (reference sequence). The V gene lost 3 bases and the J gene lost 2 bases, with 11 bases spanning the gap. This chain's CDR3 is CATSSRCYPGNTIYF. The CDR3 region has the DNA TGTGCCACCAGCAGCAGGTGTTACCCTGGAAACACCATATATTTT.

This clonotype was counted between two and nine times. Mismatch with germline at one junction end may stem from a read error. The V call is TRBV4-1, the J call TRBJ2-3; a possible D gene is TRBD2 (5 bases). Germline V gives CDR1 MGHRA, CDR2 YSYEKL. The CDR3 is made up of 14 amino acids. CDR3 in DNA: TGCGCCAGCAGCCTACGGGCGGGCACAGATACGCAGTGTTTT. As protein: CASSLRAGTDTQCF.

About this clonotype: A much larger clone differs from this one at a single base, so this may be a read error. The chain uses TRBV6-2 or TRBV6-3 and TRBJ2-7; unclear D gene. Germline CDR1 is MNHEY and CDR2 is SVGEGT. The CDR3 length is 12 residues. CDR3 sequence reads: CSSSYAAYEQYF. As DNA, the CDR3 is TGTTCCAGCAGTTACGCCGCCTACGAGCAGTACTTC.